These 29 T cell receptor beta chains came from one sample sequenced in a study of T cells in localized non-small cell lung cancer. TCRdb's table, derived via immunoSEQ multiplex PCR, lists solely in-frame clones and lacks some. The repertoire holds around 130,000 clones, with around 90% as singletons. The sequencing used peripheral blood, collected before any cancer treatment. These receptors were obtained from a female donor older than 55 with stage I lung adenocarcinoma.

Points on this clone: At one boundary the junction diverges from the germline segment, which might be a read error. CDR3 sequence: CASSYTISYNEQFF. CDR3 bases: TGTGCCAGCAGCTACACGATCTCCTACAATGAGCAGTTCTTC. J is TRBJ2-1 and V is TRBV5-1; D remains unclear. The CDR3 spans 14 residues. Per germline, CDR1 SGHRS and CDR2 YFSETQ. Drawing the rest from reference TRBV5-1 and TRBJ2-1, the complete variable domain is KAGVTQTPRYLIKTRGQQVTLSCSPISGHRSVSWYQQTPGQGLQFLFEYFSETQRNKGNFPGRFSGRQFSNSRSEMNVSTLELGDSALYLCASSYTISYNEQFFGPGTRLTVL.

This clone was found once. J is TRBJ2-1 and V is TRBV7-9; D not resolved. The germline gives CDR1 SEHNR, CDR2 FQNEAQ (reference sequence). This CDR3 contains 14 residues. The V gene lost 5 bases and the J gene lost 2 bases, with 10 bases spanning the gap. CDR3 amino acids: CASSLLATYNEQFF. CDR3 DNA sequence: TGTGCCAGCAGCCTATTAGCAACCTACAATGAGCAGTTCTTC.

This sequence joins TRBV9 and TRBJ2-7; D remains ambiguous. Trimming cost V 0 bases and J 6 bases, with 10 bases left between them. Per the germline V gene, CDR1 is SGDLS and CDR2 is YYNGEE. This CDR3 comprises 13 residues. This chain's CDR3 is CASSVATSGEQYF. DNA of the CDR3: TGTGCCAGCAGCGTAGCTACTTCGGGCGAGCAGTACTTC.

This chain links TRBV7-8 with TRBJ2-3; no clear D gene. Trimming left V 2 bases short and J 2 bases short, with 29 bases between. The CDR3 length is 21 residues. CDR1 and CDR2 from the germline V gene are SGHVS and FQNEAQ. CDR3 coding DNA: TGTGCCAGCAGCTTAAATCCACCGTATAAAGTTAGGACGGATTACACAGATACGCAGTATTTT. Protein sequence: CASSLNPPYKVRTDYTDTQYF.

V and J are TRBV2 and TRBJ2-7; TRBD1 or TRBD2 may be the D gene (5 bases each). The germline gives CDR1 SNHLY, CDR2 FYNNEI. V was pared by 8 bases and J by 0 bases, with 14 bases between. This CDR3 has 14 amino acids. The DNA of the CDR3 is TGTGCCAGCGGGGGATCAAGCTACTCCTACGAGCAGTACTTC. Encoded protein: CASGGSSYSYEQYF.

This clone showed up just once. The chain uses TRBV12-2 and TRBJ2-5; the table's D call, TRBD2, has no DNA check behind it. TRBV12-2 represents a pseudogene. CDR3 size: 19 residues. The CDR3 sequence: CASRLGGDGIGSLQETQYF. The DNA for the CDR3 is TGTGCAAGTCGCTTAGGAGGGGATGGTATCGGGAGCCTTCAAGAGACCCAGTACTTC.

The gene calls are TRBV2 and TRBJ2-1, with 8 nucleotides matching TRBD2. This CDR3 contains 17 residues. The J segment lost 8 bases and the V segment lost 6 bases, leaving 18 bases of the junction unmatched. CDR1 is SNHLY and CDR2 is FYNNEI in the germline V gene. CDR3 sequence: CASRLRTGTRGADEQFF. The CDR3 region has the DNA TGTGCCAGCAGGTTGCGGACCGGGACTAGGGGGGCCGATGAGCAGTTCTTC.

The rearrangement joins TRBV19 to TRBJ2-1, with D uncertain. The CDR3 is 15 residues long. V was pared by 1 base and J by 7 bases, with 14 bases between. Germline CDR1 LNHDA, CDR2 SQIVND (reference sequence). The CDR3 protein is CASSIAPPLRNEQFF. For the CDR3, the DNA is TGTGCCAGTAGTATAGCCCCCCCCCTGAGGAATGAGCAGTTCTTC.

This clone was counted once. CDR3 amino acids: CASSPTSGSGTNIQYF. CDR3 nucleotide sequence: TGTGCCAGCAGTCCAACTTCGGGAAGTGGCACAAACATTCAGTACTTC. V gene TRBV28 combines with J gene TRBJ2-4, with D possibly TRBD2 on 5 matching bases. The CDR3 runs 16 residues. Germline CDR1 is MDHEN and CDR2 is SYDVKM. The V end lost 5 bases, the J end lost 6 bases, and 20 bases lay between the germline ends.

V is TRBV28 and J is TRBJ2-1; 8 bases fit TRBD1. The junction had 5 bases not matched to a gene; V was cut back by 2 bases and J by 8 bases. The CDR3 runs to 14 residues. The germline CDR1 and CDR2 sequences are MDHEN and SYDVKM. The CDR3 bases are TGTGCCAGCAGTTTAATAGGACAGGGAGATGAGCAGTTCTTC. Translation gives CASSLIGQGDEQFF.

V and J are TRBV6-5 and TRBJ2-7; D not certain. Trimming left V 0 bases short and J 2 bases short, with 8 bases between. Per the germline V gene, CDR1 is MNHEY and CDR2 is SVGAGI. This CDR3 has 14 amino acids. The CDR3 here is CASSYSTAAYEQYF. CDR3 DNA: TGTGCCAGCAGTTACTCCACAGCCGCCTACGAGCAGTACTTC.

The chain carries TRBV19 and TRBJ2-3; 11 bases align to TRBD2. This CDR3 contains 18 residues. Trimming cost V 4 bases and J 2 bases; bases outside gene matches: 11. Germline V gives CDR1 LNHDA, CDR2 SQIVND (reference sequence). The chain's CDR3 is CASSRTTSGKGATDTQYF. Written as DNA, the CDR3 is TGTGCCAGTAGTAGGACGACTAGCGGGAAAGGGGCCACAGATACGCAGTATTTT.

CDR3: CAWSVLDQPQHF. CDR3 in DNA: TGTGCCTGGAGTGTATTGGATCAGCCCCAGCATTTT. V usage is TRBV30 and J usage is TRBJ1-5, with D uncertain. Per the germline V gene, CDR1 is GTSNPN and CDR2 is SVGIG (reference sequence). The CDR3 contains 12 residues. Deletions cut 0 bases from V and 5 bases from J, with 5 bases between.

V gene TRBV7-9 combines with J gene TRBJ2-7; 7 bases fit TRBD1. V shed 4 bases and J 5 bases; nucleotides not matched to a gene: 8. The CDR3 loop spans 14 amino acids. Germline V CDR1 and CDR2: SEHNR, FQNEAQ (reference sequence). CDR3 coding DNA: TGTGCCAGCAGCTCCCGGCGACAGGGAGACGAGCAGTACTTC. Protein sequence: CASSSRRQGDEQYF.

V gene TRBV9 combines with J gene TRBJ1-1, with TRBD1 identical over 7 bases. This CDR3 contains 13 residues. J gave up 4 bases and V 5 bases, and 5 bases lay outside the gene matches. Germline V gene sequence: CDR1 SGDLS, CDR2 YYNGEE. The CDR3 is CASRRQGGTEAFF. CDR3 nucleotide sequence: TGTGCCAGCAGGCGACAGGGCGGCACTGAAGCTTTCTTT.

The chain employs TRBV6-5 and TRBJ1-2, with D tentatively TRBD1 (6 bases). Germline-derived CDR1 and CDR2 are MNHEY and SVGAGI. This CDR3 region has 15 residues. V lost 6 bases and J lost 8, with 22 bases in between. The CDR3 is CASRRQVRGMGGYTF. CDR3 nucleotide sequence: TGTGCCAGCAGGCGACAGGTTAGGGGGATGGGCGGCTACACCTTC.

The chain joins TRBV5-4 to TRBJ1-2; 7 bases are shared with TRBD1. Germline CDR1 reads SGHNT; CDR2 reads YYREEE (reference sequence). The CDR3 is made up of 13 amino acids. The V gene end was trimmed by 4 bases and the J gene end by 3 bases; junction bases not matched to a gene: 3. The CDR3 bases are TGTGCCAGCAGCCCAGGACAGGACTATGGCTACACCTTC. Translation: CASSPGQDYGYTF. Full variable domain (outside the CDR3, taken from reference TRBV5-4 and TRBJ1-2): ETGVTQSPTHLIKTRGQQVTLRCSSQSGHNTVSWYQQALGQGPQFIFQYYREEENGRGNFPPRFSGLQFPNYSSELNVNALELDDSALYLCASSPGQDYGYTFGSGTRLTVV.

This rearrangement joins TRBV7-9 to TRBJ2-1; no reliable D call. Germline loops: CDR1 SEHNR, CDR2 FQNEAQ (reference sequence). Between the trimmed V and J ends, which lost 2 bases and 9 bases, there was a span of 17 bases. The length of the CDR3 is 15 residues. The CDR3 DNA is TGTGCCAGCAGCTTATCCTCGGCAGGTTTCGCTGAGCAGTTCTTC. Encoded protein: CASSLSSAGFAEQFF.

The rearrangement links TRBV14 to TRBJ2-1, with 12 bases that match TRBD2. V trimming: 0 bases; J trimming: 8 bases; junction bases outside the gene matches: 14. There are 19 residues in the CDR3. Per the germline V gene, CDR1 is SGHDN and CDR2 is FVKESK. CDR3 amino acids: CASSQEDLATSGSPYEQFF. The CDR3 DNA sequence: TGTGCCAGCAGCCAAGAAGACCTTGCGACTAGCGGGAGTCCGTATGAGCAGTTCTTC.

This chain connects TRBV15 to TRBJ2-1; TRBD2 matches at 13 bases. V dropped 0 bases and J dropped 8; count of bases not matched to a gene: 4. From germline, CDR1 is LNHNV and CDR2 YYDKDF (reference sequence). The CDR3 sequence is 16 residues long. The CDR3 sequence is CATSRELAGGPDEQFF. CDR3 DNA sequence: TGTGCCACCAGCAGAGAACTAGCGGGAGGGCCCGATGAGCAGTTCTTC.

This clone was picked up a small number of times. This sequence joins TRBV30 and TRBJ1-5; 7 bases are shared with TRBD1. The CDR3 sequence is 13 residues long. CDR1 and CDR2 from the germline V gene are GTSNPN and SVGIG (reference sequence). The V and J ends lost 5 bases and 2 bases, in that order; junction bases with no gene match: 3. The CDR3, as DNA: TGTGCCTGGGGAGGACAGGGCAATCAGCCCCAGCATTTT. It codes for CAWGGQGNQPQHF.

The chain links TRBV5-1 to TRBJ2-6; the D gene could be TRBD1 or TRBD2 (6 bases each). V was pared by 2 bases and J by 5 bases, with 14 bases between. The CDR3 covers 16 residues. Germline lookup yields CDR1 SGHRS and CDR2 YFSETQ. This chain's CDR3 is CASSFGGGDRANVLTF. In DNA form, the CDR3 reads TGCGCCAGCAGCTTCGGAGGGGGAGATAGGGCCAACGTCCTGACTTTC.

This clone was seen only once. V is TRBV6-5 and J is TRBJ2-7; D not certain. Germline V gene sequence: CDR1 MNHEY, CDR2 SVGAGI. The CDR3 consists of 11 residues. V shed 6 bases and J shed 3 bases, with 6 bases lying between them. CDR3 DNA sequence: TGTGCCAGCAGCCAACTCTACGAGCAGTACTTC. Amino acid sequence: CASSQLYEQYF.

The CDR3 coding sequence is TGTGCCAGCAGTTTGGTAGATCCCTACGAGCAGTACTTC. This translates into CASSLVDPYEQYF. V and J are TRBV28 and TRBJ2-7; D gene ambiguous. Germline V CDR1 and CDR2: MDHEN, SYDVKM. V dropped 3 bases and J dropped 2 bases, with 8 bases sitting between them. This CDR3 is built from 13 residues.

The chain carries TRBV6-1 and TRBJ2-1; perhaps TRBD1 as D (6 bases). V gave up 6 bases and J gave up 9 bases, with 21 bases separating them. The CDR3 spans 15 residues. Looked up from germline, CDR1 is MNHNS and CDR2 is SASEGT. The CDR3 nucleotides read TGTGCCAGCAGAACGGCCGGGACAAAACAAGGTGAGCAGTTCTTC. This codes for CASRTAGTKQGEQFF.

The chain is built from TRBV29-1 and TRBJ1-2; D gene uncertain. V was shortened by 2 bases and J by 3 bases, with 10 bases between the two germline ends. CDR3 length equals 13 residues. Per the germline V gene, CDR1 is SQVTM and CDR2 is ANQGSEA. The CDR3 nucleotides are TGCAGCGTTGAATGGCGGACGGACTATGGCTACACCTTC. It codes for CSVEWRTDYGYTF.

V and J are TRBV19 and TRBJ2-7, with 7 bases matching TRBD1. Losses at the gene ends were 1 base for V and 6 bases for J; bases not matched to a gene: 12. Germline-derived CDR1 and CDR2 are LNHDA and SQIVND (reference sequence). This CDR3 is built from 16 residues. In DNA form, the CDR3 reads TGTGCCAGTAGTATAGTCGGCCGACAGGGTGGATTCGAGCAGTACTTC. Translation gives CASSIVGRQGGFEQYF.

The rearrangement links TRBV27 to TRBJ2-7, with 8 nucleotides matching TRBD2. CDR3 length: 16 residues. The V gene's germline CDR1 is MNHEY and CDR2 SMNVEV (reference sequence). After removal of 1 base from V and 5 bases from J, the junction contained 10 bases not matched to a gene. The CDR3, as DNA: TGTGCCAGCAGTTTATTGTTCAGCGGGAGTGACGACGAGCAGTACTTC. It encodes CASSLLFSGSDDEQYF.

This clone was seen only once. CDR3 bases: TGTGCCAGCAGCCAAAACTTAGCGGGAGCCGAGCAGTACTTC. Translation gives CASSQNLAGAEQYF. V and J are TRBV7-9 and TRBJ2-7; 9 bases are a match to TRBD2. The CDR3 sequence is 14 residues long. CDR1 is SEHNR and CDR2 is FQNEAQ in the germline V gene (reference sequence). J was trimmed by 6 bases and V by 5 bases; bases with no gene match: 8. The entire variable domain, with the rest obtained from reference TRBV7-9 and TRBJ2-7, is as follows: DTGVSQNPRHKITKRGQNVTFRCDPISEHNRLYWYRQTLGQGPEFLTYFQNEAQLEKSRLLSDRFSAERPKGSFSTLEIQRTEQGDSAMYLCASSQNLAGAEQYFGPGTRLTVT.